What follows are 14 T cell receptor beta chains derived from one specimen sequenced in a study of shared clonotypes between healthy human individuals. Only in-frame clones appear in the TCRdb table, and some are missing; sequencing was by immunoSEQ multiplex PCR. The sample contains 2 million to 2.5 million clones, more than 90% of which appear only once. Sequencing was carried out using naive CD4+ T cells sorted from blood. Documented subset: CD45RA+ positively selected. All receptors derive from a man younger than 30 in good health.

CDR3 DNA sequence: TGTGCCAGTAGTACTCAGCAACAGGACTACGAGCAGTACTTC. Amino acid sequence: CASSTQQQDYEQYF. This chain links TRBV19 with TRBJ2-7; maybe TRBD1 (5 bases). The CDR3 consists of 14 residues. Deletions cut 4 bases from V and 3 bases from J, with 13 bases between. Germline CDR1 is LNHDA and CDR2 is SQIVND (reference sequence).

The chain joins TRBV5-1 to TRBJ2-5; a possible D gene is TRBD2 (5 bases). CDR3 length: 15 residues. The V and J ends lost 2 bases and 5 bases respectively, with 16 bases between them. The V gene's germline CDR1 is SGHRS and CDR2 YFSETQ. This chain's CDR3 is CASSLRQPGGETQYF. CDR3 nucleotides: TGCGCCAGCAGCTTAAGACAACCCGGCGGGGAGACCCAGTACTTC.

Comment on this clone: Other nucleotide sequences from this sample produce the same CDR3. V is TRBV5-1 and J is TRBJ2-1; 10 positions match TRBD2. J was trimmed by 6 bases and V by 1 base; bases with no gene match: 4. Germline V gene sequence: CDR1 SGHRS, CDR2 YFSETQ. The CDR3 runs to 15 residues. CDR3 sequence (DNA): TGCGCCAGCAGCTTGTCGAGCGGGAGGGTCAATGAGCAGTTCTTC. This translates into CASSLSSGRVNEQFF.

V and J are TRBV6-6 and TRBJ1-1; weak D call: TRBD1 (5 bases). The germline V gene has CDR1 MNHNY and CDR2 SVGAGI (reference sequence). The CDR3 is 13 residues long. V was pared by 6 bases and J by 7 bases, with 15 bases between. The CDR3 loop reads CASSGRVYSEAFF. In nucleotides, the CDR3 is TGTGCCAGCAGCGGCAGGGTGTATAGTGAAGCTTTCTTT.

The CDR3 region is CASSRRQGLSGELFF. The CDR3 DNA follows: TGTGCCAGCAGTAGGCGACAGGGATTATCCGGGGAGCTGTTTTTT. The V gene is TRBV28, the J gene TRBJ2-2; 7 bases map to TRBD1. CDR3 length: 15 amino acids. The germline V gene encodes CDR1 MDHEN and CDR2 SYDVKM. J gave up 6 bases and V 5 bases, and 9 bases lay outside the gene matches.

V is TRBV7-8 and J is TRBJ1-1; TRBD1 aligns across 8 bases. The ends lost 5 bases at V and 5 bases at J; junction bases unmatched: 7. There are 14 residues in the CDR3. Germline values: CDR1 SGHVS, CDR2 FQNEAQ. The CDR3 coding sequence is TGTGCCAGCAGCCACAGGGGGGGGTTGACTGAAGCTTTCTTT. Translating gives CASSHRGGLTEAFF.

The gene calls are TRBV7-8 and TRBJ1-5; D is unresolved. Germline V lookup: CDR1 SGHVS, CDR2 FQNEAQ. Between the trimmed V and J ends, which lost 6 bases and 7 bases, there was a span of 13 bases. The CDR3 length is 13 residues. Here the CDR3 DNA reads TGTGCCAGCAGTTTTGGGTTGGTCCAGCCCCAGCATTTT. Protein sequence: CASSFGLVQPQHF.

As regards this clone: Other nucleotide sequences in the sample specify the same CDR3. V usage is TRBV19 and J usage is TRBJ2-7; 8 nucleotides match TRBD1. The V gene end was trimmed by 1 base and the J gene end by 6 bases; junction bases not matched to a gene: 5. The CDR3 contains 14 residues. CDR1 and CDR2 (germline): LNHDA, SQIVND (reference sequence). CDR3 loop: CASSIGGQGGEQYF. The CDR3 DNA sequence: TGTGCCAGTAGTATAGGAGGACAGGGAGGCGAGCAGTACTTC.

V gene TRBV5-4 combines with J gene TRBJ1-2; a possible D gene is TRBD1 (5 bases). The CDR3 is 16 amino acids. Germline CDR1 reads SGHNT; CDR2 reads YYREEE (reference sequence). V lost 4 bases, J lost 3 bases, and 19 bases lay in between. The CDR3 DNA reads as TGTGCCAGCAGCCTAAAAGACAAGACAGCCGACTATGGCTACACCTTC. Translation gives CASSLKDKTADYGYTF.

In the case of this clone: Within the sample, other DNA sequences also encode this same CDR3. This chain links TRBV9 with TRBJ2-1, with D perhaps TRBD2 (6 bases). V lost 0 bases and J 0 bases, leaving 7 bases between the germline ends. This CDR3 region has 15 residues. Germline V lookup: CDR1 SGDLS, CDR2 YYNGEE. The CDR3 region is CASSVAGASYNEQFF. The CDR3 coding sequence is TGTGCCAGCAGCGTAGCGGGAGCCTCCTACAATGAGCAGTTCTTC.

V usage is TRBV10-3 and J usage is TRBJ2-7; 10 bases are a match to TRBD1. The CDR3 spans 15 residues. The junction had 3 bases not matched to a gene; V was cut back by 4 bases and J by 0 bases. Germline V CDR1 and CDR2: ENHRY, SYGVKD. CDR3 in DNA: TGTGCCATCAGTGTAGGGACAGGGGTCTCCTACGAGCAGTACTTC. It is translated as CAISVGTGVSYEQYF.

The chain joins TRBV18 to TRBJ1-1; D not certain. Trimming removed 1 base at V and 4 bases at J, with 10 bases between. The germline CDR1 and CDR2 sequences are KGHSH and LQKENI. The CDR3 sequence is 14 residues long. CDR3 amino acids: CASSPLPVGTEAFF. Written as DNA, the CDR3 is TGTGCCAGCTCACCACTACCAGTGGGCACTGAAGCTTTCTTT.

This chain links TRBV19 with TRBJ1-3; no firm D call. Germline loops: CDR1 LNHDA, CDR2 SQIVND (reference sequence). Trimming took 4 bases from V and 0 from J, leaving 4 bases between them. This CDR3 contains 13 residues. CDR3 in DNA: TGTGCCAGTAGTAGGACCTCTGGAAACACCATATATTTT. Encoded protein: CASSRTSGNTIYF.

The rearrangement joins TRBV5-6 to TRBJ2-3; D is undetermined. The germline gives CDR1 SGHDT, CDR2 YYEEEE. V lost 0 bases and J 5 bases, leaving 4 bases between the germline ends. This CDR3 has 12 residues. The CDR3 DNA sequence: TGTGCCAGCAGCTTGGGGGTAGATACGCAGTATTTT. Its protein is CASSLGVDTQYF.